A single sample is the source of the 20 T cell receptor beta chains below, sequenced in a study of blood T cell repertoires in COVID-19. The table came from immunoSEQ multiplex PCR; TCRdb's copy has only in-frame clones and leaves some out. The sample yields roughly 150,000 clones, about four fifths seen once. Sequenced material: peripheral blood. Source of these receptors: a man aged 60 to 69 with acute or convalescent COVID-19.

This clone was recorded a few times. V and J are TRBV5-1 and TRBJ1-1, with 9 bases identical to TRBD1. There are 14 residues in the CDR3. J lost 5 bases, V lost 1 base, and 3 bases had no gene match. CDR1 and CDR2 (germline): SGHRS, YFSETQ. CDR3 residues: CASSLWTGATEAFF. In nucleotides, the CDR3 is TGCGCCAGCAGCTTGTGGACAGGGGCAACTGAAGCTTTCTTT.

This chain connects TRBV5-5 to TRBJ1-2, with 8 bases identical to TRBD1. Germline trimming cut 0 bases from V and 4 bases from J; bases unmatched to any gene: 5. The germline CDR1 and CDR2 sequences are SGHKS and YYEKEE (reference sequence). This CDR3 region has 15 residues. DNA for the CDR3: TGTGCCAGCAGCTTGGTGGACAGGGAAACCTATGGCTACACCTTC. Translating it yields CASSLVDRETYGYTF.

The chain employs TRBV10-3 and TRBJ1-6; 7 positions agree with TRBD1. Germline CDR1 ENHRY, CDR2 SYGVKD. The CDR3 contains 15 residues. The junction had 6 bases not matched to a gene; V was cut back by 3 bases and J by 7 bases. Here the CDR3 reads CAISEQGRKNSPLHF. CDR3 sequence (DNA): TGTGCCATCAGTGAACAGGGGAGGAAGAATTCACCCCTCCACTTT.

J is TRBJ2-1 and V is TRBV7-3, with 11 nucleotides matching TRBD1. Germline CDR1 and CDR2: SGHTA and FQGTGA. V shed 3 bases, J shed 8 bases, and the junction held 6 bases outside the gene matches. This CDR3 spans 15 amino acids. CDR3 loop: CASSLRGQGADEQFF. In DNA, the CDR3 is TGTGCCAGCAGCTTGAGAGGACAGGGGGCTGATGAGCAGTTCTTC.

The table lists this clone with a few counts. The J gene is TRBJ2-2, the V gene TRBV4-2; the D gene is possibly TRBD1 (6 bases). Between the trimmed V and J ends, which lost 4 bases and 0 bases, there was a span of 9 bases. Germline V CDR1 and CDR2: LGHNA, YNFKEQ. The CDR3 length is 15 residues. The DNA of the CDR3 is TGTGCCAGCAGCCGGACAGACGCGAACACCGGGGAGCTGTTTTTT. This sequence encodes CASSRTDANTGELFF.

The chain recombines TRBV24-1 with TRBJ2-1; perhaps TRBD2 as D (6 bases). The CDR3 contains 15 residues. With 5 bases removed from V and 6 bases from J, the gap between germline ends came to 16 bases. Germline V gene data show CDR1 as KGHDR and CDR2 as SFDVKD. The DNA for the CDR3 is TGTGCCACCAGTGGGGGGGACCTCGGGGGCAATGAGCAGTTCTTC. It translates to CATSGGDLGGNEQFF.

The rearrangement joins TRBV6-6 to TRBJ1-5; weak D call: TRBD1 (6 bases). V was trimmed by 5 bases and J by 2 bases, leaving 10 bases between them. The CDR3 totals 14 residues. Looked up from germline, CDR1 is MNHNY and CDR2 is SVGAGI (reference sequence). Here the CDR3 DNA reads TGTGCCAGCAGTACAGGGTCGGGCAATCAGCCCCAGCATTTT. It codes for CASSTGSGNQPQHF.

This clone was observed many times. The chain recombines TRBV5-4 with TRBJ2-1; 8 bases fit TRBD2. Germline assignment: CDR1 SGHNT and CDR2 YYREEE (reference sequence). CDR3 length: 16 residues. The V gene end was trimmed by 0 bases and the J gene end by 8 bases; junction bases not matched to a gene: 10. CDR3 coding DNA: TGTGCCAGCAGCTTGGCCGGGACTAGTTTTCGGTATGAGCAGTTCTTC. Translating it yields CASSLAGTSFRYEQFF.

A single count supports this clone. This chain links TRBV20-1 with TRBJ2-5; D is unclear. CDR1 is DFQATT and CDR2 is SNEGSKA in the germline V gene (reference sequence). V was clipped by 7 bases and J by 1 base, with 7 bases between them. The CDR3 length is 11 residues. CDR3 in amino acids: CSVRSQETQYF. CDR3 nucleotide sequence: TGCAGTGTGCGGTCCCAAGAGACCCAGTACTTC.

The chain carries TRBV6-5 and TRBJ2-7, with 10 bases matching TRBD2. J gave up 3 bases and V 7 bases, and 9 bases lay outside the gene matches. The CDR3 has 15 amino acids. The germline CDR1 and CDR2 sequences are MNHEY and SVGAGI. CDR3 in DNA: TGTGCCAGCACAATAGTAGCGGGGGGCCACTACGAGCAGTACTTC. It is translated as CASTIVAGGHYEQYF.

CDR3 loop: CASSQGQFDGYTF. The CDR3 DNA reads TGTGCCAGCAGCCAAGGACAGTTTGATGGCTACACCTTC. This rearrangement joins TRBV7-8 to TRBJ1-2, with D maybe TRBD1 (6 bases). Germline CDR1 is SGHVS and CDR2 is FQNEAQ. The V end was cut by 5 bases, the J end by 6 bases, with 13 bases between. This CDR3 spans 13 amino acids.

In DNA form, the CDR3 reads TGTGCCAGCAGTCCTCGCGGGACAGCGCTCTACGAGCAGTACTTC. Translation gives CASSPRGTALYEQYF. This chain joins TRBV27 and TRBJ2-7, with D perhaps matching TRBD1 (7 bases). Per the germline V gene, CDR1 is MNHEY and CDR2 is SMNVEV (reference sequence). The CDR3 runs to 15 residues. The V end was cut by 5 bases, the J end by 3 bases, with 17 bases between.

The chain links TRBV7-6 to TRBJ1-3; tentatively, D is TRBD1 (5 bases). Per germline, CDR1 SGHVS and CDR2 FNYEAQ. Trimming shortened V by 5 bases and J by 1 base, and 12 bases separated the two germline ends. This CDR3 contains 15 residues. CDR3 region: CASSVRQLSGNTIYF. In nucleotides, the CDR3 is TGTGCCAGCAGCGTAAGACAGCTATCTGGAAACACCATATATTTT.

CDR3 coding DNA: TGTGCCAGTAGCGAGGGCGGGACTTATAATTCACCCCTCCACTTT. Encoded protein: CASSEGGTYNSPLHF. The chain combines TRBV19 with TRBJ1-6; a possible D gene is TRBD1 (5 bases). Per the germline V gene, CDR1 is LNHDA and CDR2 is SQIVND (reference sequence). V shed 6 bases and J shed 4 bases, with 13 bases lying between them. The CDR3 consists of 15 residues.

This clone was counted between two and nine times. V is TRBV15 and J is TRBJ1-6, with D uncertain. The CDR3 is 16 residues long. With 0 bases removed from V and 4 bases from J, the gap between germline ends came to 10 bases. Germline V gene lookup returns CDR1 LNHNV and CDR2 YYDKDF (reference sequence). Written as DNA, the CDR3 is TGTGCCACCAGCAGAGATGGTCGGGGTTATAATTCACCCCTCCACTTT. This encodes CATSRDGRGYNSPLHF.

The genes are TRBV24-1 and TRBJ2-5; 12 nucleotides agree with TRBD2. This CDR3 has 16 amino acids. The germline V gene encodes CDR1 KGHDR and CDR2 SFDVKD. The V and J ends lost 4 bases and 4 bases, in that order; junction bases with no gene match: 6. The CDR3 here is CATSESGTSGRETQYF. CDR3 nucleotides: TGTGCCACCAGTGAATCCGGGACTAGCGGGCGAGAGACCCAGTACTTC.

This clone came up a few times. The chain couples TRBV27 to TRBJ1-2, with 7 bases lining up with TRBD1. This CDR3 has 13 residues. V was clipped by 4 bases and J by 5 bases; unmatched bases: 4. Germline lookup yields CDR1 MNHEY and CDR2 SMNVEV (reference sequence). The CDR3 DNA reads TGTGCCAGCAGTTCAGGGGGAACGTATGGCTACACCTTC. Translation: CASSSGGTYGYTF.

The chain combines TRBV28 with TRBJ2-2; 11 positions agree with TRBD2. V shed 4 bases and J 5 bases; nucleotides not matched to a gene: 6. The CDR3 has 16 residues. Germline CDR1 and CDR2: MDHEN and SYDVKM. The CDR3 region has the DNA TGTGCCAGCAGTTCCTCACGACTAGCGGGAACCGGGGAGCTGTTTTTT. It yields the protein CASSSSRLAGTGELFF.

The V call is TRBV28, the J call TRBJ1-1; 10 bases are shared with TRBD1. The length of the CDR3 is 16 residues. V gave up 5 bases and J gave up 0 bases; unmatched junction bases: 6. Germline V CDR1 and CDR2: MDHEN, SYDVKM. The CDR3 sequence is CASSPGQGFVNTEAFF. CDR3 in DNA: TGTGCCAGCAGTCCGGGACAGGGGTTTGTGAACACTGAAGCTTTCTTT.

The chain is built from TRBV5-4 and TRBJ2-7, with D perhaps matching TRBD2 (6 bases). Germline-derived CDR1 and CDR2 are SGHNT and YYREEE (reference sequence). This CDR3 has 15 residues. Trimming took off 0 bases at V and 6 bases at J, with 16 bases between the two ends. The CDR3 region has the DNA TGTGCCAGCAGCTTGGTGGGGGGAACGGCTGGCGAGCAGTACTTC. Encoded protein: CASSLVGGTAGEQYF. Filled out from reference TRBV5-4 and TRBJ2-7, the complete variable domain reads ETGVTQSPTHLIKTRGQQVTLRCSSQSGHNTVSWYQQALGQGPQFIFQYYREEENGRGNFPPRFSGLQFPNYSSELNVNALELDDSALYLCASSLVGGTAGEQYFGPGTRLTVT.